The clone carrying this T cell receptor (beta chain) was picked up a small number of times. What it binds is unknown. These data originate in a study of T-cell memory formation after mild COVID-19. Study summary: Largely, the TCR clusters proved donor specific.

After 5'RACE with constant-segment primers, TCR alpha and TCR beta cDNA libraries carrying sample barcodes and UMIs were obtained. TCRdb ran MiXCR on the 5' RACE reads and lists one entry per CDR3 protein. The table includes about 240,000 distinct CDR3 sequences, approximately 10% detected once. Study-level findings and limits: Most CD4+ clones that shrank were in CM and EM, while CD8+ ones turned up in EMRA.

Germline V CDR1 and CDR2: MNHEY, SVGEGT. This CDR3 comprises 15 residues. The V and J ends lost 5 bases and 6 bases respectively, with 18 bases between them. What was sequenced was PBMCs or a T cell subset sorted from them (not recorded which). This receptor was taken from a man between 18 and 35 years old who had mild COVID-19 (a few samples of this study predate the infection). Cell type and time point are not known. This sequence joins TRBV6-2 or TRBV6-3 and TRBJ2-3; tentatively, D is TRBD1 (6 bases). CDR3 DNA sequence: TGTGCCAGCAGTCCAAGTATAGGGGGACCGGATACGCAGTATTTT. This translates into CASSPSIGGPDTQYF.